This TCR beta chain was sequenced during a study of blood T cell repertoires in COVID-19. Study-wide background: The origin of the acute and convalescent COVID-19 samples was the United States, Italy and Spain. In each case, the material was cDNA or gDNA derived from T cells, B-cell-depleted T cells, or PBMCs.

Germline V gives CDR1 SEHNR, CDR2 FQNEAQ (reference sequence). The CDR3 length is 16 residues. Trimming left V 5 bases short and J 3 bases short, with 19 bases between. As originally analysed: Nucleated cell number was recorded as an estimate derived from reference gene primer amplification. The data were produced by immunoSEQ multiplex PCR, yet TCRdb's version contains in-frame clones alone and is incomplete. V and J calls plus clone size are reproduced from that table; the DNA served to infer D and trimming. Among under 250,000 clones listed, approximately 83% were seen once. The clonotype was recovered from a man aged 50 or older with active or convalescent COVID-19. The chain recombines TRBV7-9 with TRBJ1-2, with D possibly TRBD1 on 5 matching bases. Sequencing was carried out using peripheral blood. The CDR3 DNA sequence: TGTGCCAGCAGCACATGGACACAGGAAGATTACTATGGCTACACCTTC. It is translated as CASSTWTQEDYYGYTF.